The source of this T cell receptor (beta chain) is a study of shared clonotypes between healthy human individuals. Background on the study: Each donor contributed plates that comprised three CD4 naive, three CD4 memory, two CD8 naive and one CD8 memory.

V shed 6 bases and J shed 1 base, with 22 bases lying between them. The CDR3 runs to 18 residues. The V gene's germline CDR1 is MDHEN and CDR2 SYDVKM. Sequencing used immunoSEQ multiplex PCR; TCRdb keeps in-frame clones, though not all of them. Among roughly 1.4 million clones listed, around 98.5% were seen once. The chain combines TRBV28 with TRBJ1-5, with a weak D call TRBD1 (5 bases). The receptor's source is a man aged 25 to 40 in good health. The sample taken for sequencing was naive CD4+ T cells sorted from blood. The subset: CD45RA+ positively selected. The CDR3 region has the DNA TGTGCCAGCAGCAAAAGCACCTTTCTCTCAGGGAGCAATCAGCCCCAGCATTTT. Its protein product is CASSKSTFLSGSNQPQHF.